This TCR beta chain emerged from a study of blood T cell repertoires in COVID-19. Losses at the gene ends were 5 bases for V and 3 bases for J; bases not matched to a gene: 9. The CDR3 loop spans 16 amino acids. Germline V gene data show CDR1 as SGHTA and CDR2 as FQGNSA. In the source study's methods: The assay estimated nucleated cells by amplifying reference gene primers. Sequencing was performed with immunoSEQ multiplex PCR; in TCRdb, only in-frame clones are kept and a portion is missing. V and J calls and clone size are given by that table; D and trimming were obtained from the DNA. The sample contains approximately 150,000 clones, about 87% of which appear only once.

The chain joins TRBV7-2 to TRBJ1-2; 10 nucleotides agree with TRBD1. Sequencing input: peripheral blood. This TCR was recovered from a woman in her fifties or sixties with acute or convalescent COVID-19. CDR3 in DNA: TGTGCCAGCAGCCTCGGGACAGGGGAGGCGTACTATGGCTACACCTTC. The encoded protein is CASSLGTGEAYYGYTF.